What follows are 32 T cell receptor beta chains derived from one specimen sequenced in a study of sequential checkpoint blockade in melanoma (dated 2019 in TCRdb). Libraries were constructed by the immunoSEQ multiplex PCR assay. TCRdb re-hosts the immuneACCESS table, in-frame sequences only. Its copies lack some clones; in the studies checked, an unresolved V gene accounts for under half of them, and the cause for the rest is not known. This sample gives some 12,000 clones in total; over 75% of them show up just once. The ten largest clonotypes hold around three fifths of the sample. The treatment or condition label of this sample denotes: randomized to nivolumab then ipilimumab (arm A) or the reverse (arm B). The sample in question was CD8+ T cells sorted from blood (inferred from file names), obtained from a patient given nivolumab and ipilimumab in sequence. The receptors come from a human donor with melanoma.

V and J are TRBV29-1 and TRBJ1-1, with 7 bases fitting TRBD1. Germline V gene sequence: CDR1 SQVTM, CDR2 ANQGSEA. The CDR3 length is 10 residues. V lost 5 bases, J lost 8 bases, and 2 bases stayed unmatched. CDR3 amino acids: CSVSDREAFF. DNA of the CDR3: TGCAGCGTTTCGGACAGGGAAGCTTTCTTT.

The genes are TRBV11-1 and TRBJ2-7; D may be TRBD2 (5 bases). The CDR3 spans 14 residues. V lost 0 bases to trimming and J lost 0 bases, with 6 bases between them. The germline CDR1 and CDR2 sequences are SGHAT and FQDESV (reference sequence). The CDR3 DNA follows: TGTGCCAGCAGCTTAGCACTAGGCTCCTACGAGCAGTACTTC. Its translation: CASSLALGSYEQYF.

This chain joins TRBV28 and TRBJ1-3, with a possible D match to TRBD1 (6 bases). CDR3 length: 16 residues. From germline, CDR1 is MDHEN and CDR2 SYDVKM. Between the trimmed V and J ends, which lost 6 bases and 2 bases, there was a span of 17 bases. CDR3 in amino acids: CASSTNRGHTGNTIYF. The CDR3 DNA reads as TGTGCCAGCAGCACCAACCGGGGACATACTGGAAACACCATATATTTT.

This sequence joins TRBV4-1 and TRBJ1-2, with D perhaps matching TRBD1 (5 bases). Germline values: CDR1 MGHRA, CDR2 YSYEKL. Trimming stripped 2 bases from V and 4 bases from J, with 17 bases between. The CDR3 sequence is 16 residues long. CDR3 coding DNA: TGCGCCAGCAGCCAAAACCAGGGAGGGGCGGGCTATGGCTACACCTTC. Its protein is CASSQNQGGAGYGYTF.

The rearrangement links TRBV11-2 to TRBJ2-5; 8 positions agree with TRBD2. The end of the DNA fits TRBJ2-7 better, so the J call may be wrong. CDR3 size: 14 residues. Germline V gene lookup returns CDR1 SGHAT and CDR2 FQNNGV. CDR3 nucleotides: TGTGCCAGCAAAATAGCGGGACTTTCCTACGAGCAGTACTTC. It yields the protein CASKIAGLSYEQYF.

The CDR3 region has the DNA TGTGCCAGCAGCCTAGCGGGGAGCTACGAGCAGTACTTC. Protein sequence: CASSLAGSYEQYF. This chain joins TRBV28 and TRBJ2-7; 9 bases are shared with TRBD2. The CDR3 extends over 13 amino acids. Germline-derived CDR1 and CDR2 are MDHEN and SYDVKM. V lost 6 bases to trimming and J lost 3 bases; unmatched junction nucleotides: 3.

The chain links TRBV27 to TRBJ1-1; D is unresolved. Between the trimmed V and J ends, which lost 3 bases and 0 bases, there was a span of 8 bases. The CDR3 is made up of 14 amino acids. Germline V gene lookup returns CDR1 MNHEY and CDR2 SMNVEV (reference sequence). The CDR3 bases are TGTGCCAGCAGTTTCGGCAGGTTGAACACTGAAGCTTTCTTT. Amino acids: CASSFGRLNTEAFF.

This sequence joins TRBV6-5 and TRBJ1-4; D not certain. The CDR3 contains 14 residues. CDR1 and CDR2 (germline): MNHEY, SVGAGI. V was clipped by 5 bases and J by 0 bases, with 7 bases between them. CDR3 amino acids: CASSGSATNEKLFF. DNA of the CDR3: TGTGCCAGCAGTGGCTCAGCAACTAATGAAAAACTGTTTTTT.

V gene TRBV7-9 combines with J gene TRBJ2-2; D uncertain. Germline CDR1 is SEHNR and CDR2 is FQNEAQ (reference sequence). This CDR3 has 12 residues. Trimming removed 4 bases from V and 6 bases from J, with 6 bases in between. CDR3 residues: CASSSLAGELFF. DNA of the CDR3: TGTGCCAGCAGCTCCTTAGCCGGGGAGCTGTTTTTT.

The rearrangement links TRBV19 to TRBJ1-1; 12 bases fit TRBD1. Trimming at V came to 3 bases and at J to 7 bases, leaving 6 bases not matched to a gene. This CDR3 is 15 amino acids long. CDR1 and CDR2 from the germline V gene are LNHDA and SQIVND (reference sequence). DNA of the CDR3: TGTGCCAGTAGTATCTTCGGGACAGGGGGCGATGAAGCTTTCTTT. Protein: CASSIFGTGGDEAFF.

V is TRBV9 and J is TRBJ1-1; 8 bases line up with TRBD1. This CDR3 is built from 17 residues. The trim removed 4 bases at V and 0 bases at J, leaving 11 bases unmatched. The germline gives CDR1 SGDLS, CDR2 YYNGEE. In DNA, the CDR3 is TGTGCCAGCAGCCCTCGACAGGGGTCTTTAATGAACACTGAAGCTTTCTTT. Amino acid sequence: CASSPRQGSLMNTEAFF.

The V gene is TRBV9, the J gene TRBJ2-1, with 9 bases fitting TRBD1. This CDR3 region has 19 residues. Trimming cost V 2 bases and J 4 bases; bases outside gene matches: 16. The germline V gene has CDR1 SGDLS and CDR2 YYNGEE. In DNA, the CDR3 is TGTGCCAGCAGCGTGACGCTGTACAAGGGGACAGGGTTTTACAATGAGCAGTTCTTC. It specifies CASSVTLYKGTGFYNEQFF. The full variable domain, its missing parts supplied by reference TRBV9 and TRBJ2-1, is DSGVTQTPKHLITATGQRVTLRCSPRSGDLSVYWYQQSLDQGLQFLIQYYNGEERAKGNILERFSAQQFPDLHSELNLSSLELGDSALYFCASSVTLYKGTGFYNEQFFGPGTRLTVL.

The chain employs TRBV13 and TRBJ2-5; 10 positions agree with TRBD1. The J call may be in error: the DNA end matches TRBJ2-7 better. CDR3 size: 15 residues. The germline gives CDR1 PRHDT, CDR2 FYEKMQ (reference sequence). CDR3 nucleotide sequence: TGTGCCAGCAGCTTTGGGAGACAGGGGGCCCACGAGCAGTACTTC. It translates to CASSFGRQGAHEQYF.

The CDR3 DNA reads TGTGCCAGCATCGAGCAGGGGGCTGTCGGGGAGCTGTTTTTT. Its translation is CASIEQGAVGELFF. The chain uses TRBV27 and TRBJ2-2, with 8 bases identical to TRBD1. This CDR3 region has 14 residues. V dropped 7 bases and J dropped 7; count of bases not matched to a gene: 8. The germline CDR1 and CDR2 sequences are MNHEY and SMNVEV (reference sequence).

The rearrangement joins TRBV19 to TRBJ1-2; D is perhaps TRBD1 (5 bases). This CDR3 comprises 14 residues. Looked up from germline, CDR1 is LNHDA and CDR2 is SQIVND (reference sequence). Trimming pared 5 bases from V and 4 bases from J, leaving 14 bases between. The CDR3 region is CASSLPWTSYGYTF. The CDR3 DNA reads as TGTGCCAGTAGTCTCCCTTGGACAAGCTATGGCTACACCTTC.

The genes are TRBV2 and TRBJ2-7; a weak D match, TRBD2 (5 bases). The germline V gene encodes CDR1 SNHLY and CDR2 FYNNEI. The CDR3 spans 14 residues. The V end was cut by 10 bases, the J end by 0 bases, with 16 bases between. This CDR3 reads CATQEYSGSYEQYF. CDR3 sequence (DNA): TGTGCCACCCAAGAATACAGCGGCTCCTACGAGCAGTACTTC.

This chain links TRBV6-1 with TRBJ2-7, with D possibly being TRBD1 (6 bases). V lost 6 bases to trimming and J lost 2 bases, with 17 bases between them. Germline V gene data show CDR1 as MNHNS and CDR2 as SASEGT. The CDR3 totals 15 residues. The CDR3 region is CASSVDRTATYEQYF. In nucleotides, the CDR3 is TGTGCCAGCAGCGTAGACAGGACAGCAACCTACGAGCAGTACTTC.

Here the CDR3 DNA reads TGTGCCAGCAGCCAACGGGGCCCGGGAGGGGGCTACGAGCAGTACTTC. It codes for CASSQRGPGGGYEQYF. V usage is TRBV11-2 and J usage is TRBJ2-7; 8 bases align to TRBD2. There are 16 residues in the CDR3. Germline lookup yields CDR1 SGHAT and CDR2 FQNNGV. Trimming at V came to 5 bases and at J to 3 bases, leaving 12 bases not matched to a gene.

This chain joins TRBV7-9 and TRBJ2-7; 7 nucleotides align to TRBD1. The V and J ends lost 5 bases and 2 bases, in that order; junction bases with no gene match: 6. Germline lookup yields CDR1 SEHNR and CDR2 FQNEAQ (reference sequence). The CDR3 covers 14 residues. For the CDR3, the DNA is TGTGCCAGCAGCGCCACTCAGGGGGCCTACGAGCAGTACTTC. It encodes CASSATQGAYEQYF. The variable domain in full, completed from reference TRBV7-9 and TRBJ2-7, reads DTGVSQNPRHKITKRGQNVTFRCDPISEHNRLYWYRQTLGQGPEFLTYFQNEAQLEKSRLLSDRFSAERPKGSFSTLEIQRTEQGDSAMYLCASSATQGAYEQYFGPGTRLTVT.

In its sample, this clone is large. In DNA, the CDR3 is TGTGCCAGCAGGACTAGCGGGGGGGAGTCCTACGAGCAGTACTTC. The encoded protein is CASRTSGGESYEQYF. The rearrangement uses TRBV6-1 and TRBJ2-7; 14 nucleotides line up with TRBD2. V shed 6 bases, J shed 1 base, and the junction held 2 bases outside the gene matches. CDR1 MNHNS and CDR2 SASEGT come from the germline V gene. The CDR3 extends over 15 amino acids.

The genes are TRBV5-6 and TRBJ2-5, with 9 positions matching TRBD2. Germline lookup yields CDR1 SGHDT and CDR2 YYEEEE. Trimming removed 1 base from V and 2 bases from J; junction bases left unmatched: 3. The CDR3 runs 15 residues. The CDR3 DNA is TGTGCCAGCAGCTTGCCAGCGGGGGGACAAGAGACCCAGTACTTC. It specifies CASSLPAGGQETQYF.

V usage is TRBV29-1 and J usage is TRBJ2-5; tentative D call: TRBD1 (6 bases). The CDR3 spans 15 residues. The germline CDR1 and CDR2 sequences are SQVTM and ANQGSEA. Trimming stripped 2 bases from V and 1 base from J, with 14 bases between. The CDR3 DNA reads as TGCAGCGTTGAATCAGGGGAAACTACCCAAGAGACCCAGTACTTC. It is translated as CSVESGETTQETQYF. Full variable domain (remainder filled in from reference TRBV29-1 and TRBJ2-5): SAVISQKPSRDICQRGTSLTIQCQVDSQVTMMFWYRQQPGQSLTLIATANQGSEATYESGFVIDKFPISRPNLTFSTLTVSNMSPEDSSIYLCSVESGETTQETQYFGPGTRLLVL.

The chain joins TRBV29-1 to TRBJ2-7; TRBD1 matches 8 bases. Germline loops: CDR1 SQVTM, CDR2 ANQGSEA. The CDR3 spans 13 residues. V lost 4 bases to trimming and J lost 5 bases; unmatched junction nucleotides: 7. The CDR3 region has the DNA TGCAGCGTTGGGACAGGGACTCACCACGAGCAGTACTTC. Translating it yields CSVGTGTHHEQYF.

The genes are TRBV4-1 and TRBJ1-5; no clear D gene. Trimming removed 0 bases at V and 7 bases at J, with 16 bases between. CDR3 size: 16 residues. Per germline, CDR1 MGHRA and CDR2 YSYEKL. The CDR3, as DNA: TGCGCCAGCAGCCAAGAGACGGGGTGGATGAGCCAGCCCCAGCATTTT. Amino acids: CASSQETGWMSQPQHF.

This clone has a count of ten or more. The chain has TRBV7-2 and TRBJ2-7; 7 nucleotides agree with TRBD1. CDR3 length: 16 amino acids. Germline assignment: CDR1 SGHTA and CDR2 FQGNSA. V gave up 5 bases and J gave up 3 bases; unmatched junction bases: 13. CDR3 DNA: TGTGCCAGCAGCCAAGATTCGTGGGCAGGGGGCTACGAGCAGTACTTC. As protein: CASSQDSWAGGYEQYF.

This clone ranks as medium-sized. J is TRBJ2-7 and V is TRBV10-3; TRBD1 matches at 12 bases. From germline, CDR1 is ENHRY and CDR2 SYGVKD. V was clipped by 4 bases and J by 4 bases; unmatched bases: 5. The CDR3 length is 15 residues. The CDR3 DNA reads as TGTGCCATCAGTGCCTTGGGACAGGGGGCTTACGAGCAGTACTTC. Amino acids: CAISALGQGAYEQYF.

The chain has TRBV27 and TRBJ2-7; 8 bases agree with TRBD2. The CDR3 loop spans 17 amino acids. V shed 6 bases, J shed 13 bases, and the junction held 26 bases outside the gene matches. Germline V gene sequence: CDR1 MNHEY, CDR2 SMNVEV (reference sequence). Written as DNA, the CDR3 is TGTGCCAGCAGAGTCCGCGAGATTGGGGAAGCGGGAGATATTATATACTTC. Its translation: CASRVREIGEAGDIIYF.

This clone was observed a handful of times. The chain recombines TRBV5-1 with TRBJ2-7, with D possibly TRBD1 on 5 matching bases. The V end was cut by 2 bases, the J end by 4 bases, with 16 bases between. The CDR3 contains 15 residues. CDR1 is SGHRS and CDR2 is YFSETQ in the germline V gene. CDR3 DNA sequence: TGCGCCAGCAGCTTAGCTCAAGGGGTTTTTTACGAGCAGTACTTC. Its translation is CASSLAQGVFYEQYF.

In this sample, this clone turned up a few times. V and J are TRBV25-1 and TRBJ2-3; D possibly corresponds to TRBD2 (6 bases). The germline V and J ends were trimmed by 1 base and 7 bases, with 12 bases remaining between them. Germline CDR1 MGHDK, CDR2 SYGVNS. CDR3 length: 14 residues. This CDR3 reads CASSEFVRGYTQYF. CDR3 nucleotides: TGTGCCAGCAGTGAATTCGTCCGGGGGTATACGCAGTATTTT.

The chain carries TRBV7-1 and TRBJ1-2; no clear D gene. TRBV7-1 is an ORF; its function is uncertain. This CDR3 is 12 amino acids long. The V and J ends lost 4 bases and 5 bases respectively, with 8 bases between them. The CDR3 coding sequence is TGTGCCAGCAGCTTAGCGCAGTATGGCTACACCTTC. Encoded protein: CASSLAQYGYTF.

The J gene is TRBJ2-3, the V gene TRBV28, with 9 bases matching TRBD2. The CDR3 length is 17 residues. Germline trimming cut 4 bases from V and 3 bases from J; bases unmatched to any gene: 11. In germline, CDR1 is MDHEN, CDR2 SYDVKM. The CDR3 coding sequence is TGTGCCAGCAGTTCCCAGTCCCAGGGACTAGCTACAGATACGCAGTATTTT. Protein sequence: CASSSQSQGLATDTQYF.

The CDR3 DNA sequence: TGTGCCAGCAGTTCGGGACAGGTCTCTGGAAACACCATATATTTT. Translating it yields CASSSGQVSGNTIYF. This sequence joins TRBV9 and TRBJ1-3, with 8 bases fitting TRBD1. The V gene's germline CDR1 is SGDLS and CDR2 YYNGEE. Germline trimming cut 5 bases from V and 0 bases from J; bases unmatched to any gene: 4. The CDR3 sequence is 15 residues long.